These 26 T cell receptor beta chains share one sample of origin, sequenced in a study of T cells in Graves' hyperthyroidism and ophthalmopathy. RNA transcripts yielded amplified TCR beta CDR3 regions. Initially, a first-round RT-PCR of the TCR CDR3 employed the HTBI primer set. Via MiXCR, TCRdb re-called the multiplex PCR reads, giving one row per CDR3 protein. The sample has 550,000 to 850,000 distinct CDR3 sequences, around a sixth seen once. Specimen: blood. These receptors originate from a woman aged 45-65 years with Graves' hyperthyroidism that later progressed to Graves' ophthalmopathy.

V and J are TRBV24-1 and TRBJ2-1, with D possibly TRBD1 on 5 matching bases. V was trimmed by 4 bases and J by 8 bases, leaving 23 bases between them. Germline lookup yields CDR1 KGHDR and CDR2 SFDVKD. The CDR3 extends over 17 amino acids. CDR3 residues: CATSDRRNPTGVHEQFF. The CDR3 region has the DNA TGTGCCACCAGTGACCGACGCAATCCCACAGGCGTTCATGAGCAGTTCTTC.

Written as DNA, the CDR3 is TGTGCCACCAGCAGAGGCAGGCTTTTTCCTGAAGCTTTCTTT. Translating gives CATSRGRLFPEAFF. The chain recombines TRBV15 with TRBJ1-1; D unclear. Germline CDR1 is LNHNV and CDR2 is YYDKDF (reference sequence). The CDR3 is 14 amino acids. Trimming left V 1 base short and J 6 bases short, with 12 bases between.

A few counts support this clonotype. The chain has TRBV10-2 and TRBJ2-3; 9 nucleotides align to TRBD2. The CDR3 sequence is 13 residues long. V dropped 6 bases and J dropped 5; count of bases not matched to a gene: 3. Per the germline V gene, CDR1 is WSHSY and CDR2 is SAAADI. CDR3 region: CASRSSGVDTQYF. CDR3 nucleotides: TGCGCCAGCAGGTCTAGCGGGGTAGATACGCAGTATTTT.

There are many counts of this clonotype. The chain is built from TRBV5-1 and TRBJ1-2; 7 bases line up with TRBD1. V gave up 5 bases and J gave up 6 bases; unmatched junction bases: 13. CDR3 length equals 15 residues. CDR1 is SGHRS, CDR2 YFSETQ, per germline. For the CDR3, the DNA is TGCGCCAGCAGATTACCGGGACAGTCACCGGATGGCTACACCTTC. Encoded protein: CASRLPGQSPDGYTF. Full variable domain (remainder filled in from reference TRBV5-1 and TRBJ1-2): KAGVTQTPRYLIKTRGQQVTLSCSPISGHRSVSWYQQTPGQGLQFLFEYFSETQRNKGNFPGRFSGRQFSNSRSEMNVSTLELGDSALYLCASRLPGQSPDGYTFGSGTRLTVV.

In DNA form, the CDR3 reads TGTGCCAGCAGCCCGCCGACAGGGGTAGTCAGCTATGGCTACACCTTC. Encoded protein: CASSPPTGVVSYGYTF. This chain joins TRBV7-9 and TRBJ1-2; 8 positions agree with TRBD1. Germline CDR1 is SEHNR and CDR2 is FQNEAQ (reference sequence). With 5 bases clipped from V and 4 bases from J, the junction kept 12 bases outside the gene matches. The CDR3 is made up of 16 amino acids.

The chain carries TRBV20-1 and TRBJ2-7, with 11 bases aligning to TRBD2. The CDR3 spans 15 residues. Germline values: CDR1 DFQATT, CDR2 SNEGSKA (reference sequence). V gave up 2 bases and J gave up 2 bases; unmatched junction bases: 5. The CDR3 DNA follows: TGCAGTGCTAGATCGGGACTAGCGGCAGCCTACGAGCAGTACTTC. Encoded protein: CSARSGLAAAYEQYF.

The sample holds many counts of this clonotype. This chain uses TRBV12-3 or TRBV12-4 with TRBJ1-1; 8 bases agree with TRBD1. This CDR3 has 13 residues. V was pared by 7 bases and J by 1 base, with 2 bases of the junction left unmatched. The chain's CDR3 is CASTGGENTEAFF. DNA for the CDR3: TGTGCCAGCACAGGGGGCGAGAACACTGAAGCTTTCTTT.

The gene calls are TRBV9 and TRBJ2-2; no firm D call. The length of the CDR3 is 16 residues. V was trimmed by 0 bases and J by 3 bases, leaving 12 bases between them. CDR1 and CDR2 from the germline V gene are SGDLS and YYNGEE. The CDR3 DNA is TGTGCCAGCAGCGTAGAGATAGCAGCCGACACCGGGGAGCTGTTTTTT. It encodes CASSVEIAADTGELFF.

The rearrangement joins TRBV11-3 to TRBJ2-7; the D is unclear. The CDR3 has 14 amino acids. V was pared by 0 bases and J by 6 bases, with 12 bases between. Germline V lookup: CDR1 SGHNT, CDR2 YENEEA. CDR3 DNA: TGTGCCAGCAGCTTAGATAGGTCCCGAGGCGAGCAGTACTTC. Translation gives CASSLDRSRGEQYF.

This clonotype was seen repeatedly, ten times or more. The chain couples TRBV14 to TRBJ1-5, with D uncertain. V was shortened by 1 base and J by 1 base, with 8 bases between the two germline ends. This CDR3 comprises 15 residues. Germline V gene lookup returns CDR1 SGHDN and CDR2 FVKESK. CDR3 sequence reads: CASSQGVGSNQPQHF. The CDR3 DNA reads as TGTGCCAGCAGCCAAGGTGTAGGGAGCAATCAGCCCCAGCATTTT.

This clonotype was counted only a few times. The V and J genes are TRBV6-5 and TRBJ1-4; 7 positions match TRBD1. Germline-derived CDR1 and CDR2 are MNHEY and SVGAGI. V trimming: 8 bases; J trimming: 4 bases; junction bases outside the gene matches: 7. The length of the CDR3 is 14 residues. The CDR3, as DNA: TGTGCCAGCCGTTCGGGACAGCGTAATGAAAAACTGTTTTTT. Protein product: CASRSGQRNEKLFF.

This clonotype was counted at least ten times. The chain uses TRBV5-1 and TRBJ2-2; tentative D call: TRBD2 (5 bases). The CDR3 covers 15 residues. CDR1 is SGHRS and CDR2 is YFSETQ in the germline V gene. V lost 0 bases, J lost 0 bases, and 6 bases lay in between. This CDR3 is CASSLDGANTGELFF. The CDR3 bases are TGCGCCAGCAGCTTGGACGGGGCGAACACCGGGGAGCTGTTTTTT.

This clonotype was seen many times. This sequence joins TRBV18 and TRBJ1-2; D uncertain. The CDR3 covers 14 residues. Trimming shortened V by 1 base and J by 1 base, and 7 bases separated the two germline ends. Germline V gene sequence: CDR1 KGHSH, CDR2 LQKENI. CDR3 in DNA: TGTGCCAGCTCACCACAAAACAATAACTATGGCTACACCTTC. This codes for CASSPQNNNYGYTF.

This clonotype has only a few counts. V is TRBV3-1 and J is TRBJ1-2; 9 nucleotides match TRBD1. Trimming cost V 4 bases and J 6 bases; bases outside gene matches: 6. The CDR3 spans 14 residues. Germline V gene data show CDR1 as LGHDT and CDR2 as YNNKEL (reference sequence). The CDR3 region is CASSLPDRGNGYTF. CDR3 coding DNA: TGTGCCAGCAGCCTTCCCGACAGGGGGAATGGCTACACCTTC.

Note on this clonotype: Possible read error: a much larger clone is one base away. The V and J genes are TRBV6-2 or TRBV6-3 and TRBJ1-2; TRBD1 is a possible D gene (5 bases). This CDR3 has 14 residues. Germline lookup yields CDR1 MNHEY and CDR2 SVGEGT. The V end was cut by 5 bases, the J end by 7 bases, with 17 bases between. The CDR3 loop reads CASSNLRGGGGYTF. The CDR3 nucleotides are TGTGCCAGCAGTAACCTCCGCGGGGGAGGTGGCTACACCTTC.

This clonotype has a handful of counts. The chain carries TRBV20-1 and TRBJ2-2, with D possibly TRBD2 on 5 matching bases. From germline, CDR1 is DFQATT and CDR2 SNEGSKA (reference sequence). V lost 3 bases to trimming and J lost 6 bases, with 20 bases between them. CDR3 length equals 16 residues. DNA for the CDR3: TGCAGTGCTAGCCTGAGTGGACTCCGAGGCGCCGGGGAGCTGTTTTTT. As protein: CSASLSGLRGAGELFF.

This clonotype was found many times. The CDR3 region has the DNA TGTGCCAGCACCGTAGCAGGGGTTGGGTCCAACAATGAGCAGTTCTTC. This sequence encodes CASTVAGVGSNNEQFF. The chain links TRBV27 to TRBJ2-1, with D possibly TRBD1 on 6 matching bases. There are 16 residues in the CDR3. V was shortened by 7 bases and J by 5 bases, with 21 bases between the two germline ends. The germline V gene has CDR1 MNHEY and CDR2 SMNVEV (reference sequence).

The CDR3, as DNA: TGCGCCAGCAGCTATAGCGGGGGGGCCATAAGCACAGATACGCAGTATTTT. Amino acids: CASSYSGGAISTDTQYF. This chain links TRBV5-1 with TRBJ2-3; 11 bases line up with TRBD2. There are 17 residues in the CDR3. Trimming cost V 3 bases and J 0 bases; bases outside gene matches: 6. Germline CDR1 and CDR2: SGHRS and YFSETQ.

The V gene is TRBV10-1, the J gene TRBJ2-1, with 8 bases aligning to TRBD1. The V segment lost 7 bases and the J segment 8 bases; nucleotides outside the gene matches: 7. Germline V gene data show CDR1 as WNHNN and CDR2 as SYGVQD (reference sequence). The CDR3 length is 13 residues. The CDR3 DNA reads as TGCGCCAGCATGGTGTCAGGGGGCCATGAGCAGTTCTTC. This sequence encodes CASMVSGGHEQFF.

In this sample, this clonotype turned up a few times. In DNA, the CDR3 is TGCGCCAGCAGCCAACAGGACTTCTACGAGCAGTACTTC. This sequence encodes CASSQQDFYEQYF. The V and J genes are TRBV4-1 and TRBJ2-7; D perhaps matches TRBD2 (5 bases). This CDR3 has 13 residues. Trimming removed 2 bases from V and 3 bases from J, with 8 bases in between. Germline V gene lookup returns CDR1 MGHRA and CDR2 YSYEKL.

This clonotype was detected once. V gene TRBV19 combines with J gene TRBJ2-7; TRBD1 matches at 7 bases. This CDR3 is built from 14 residues. The junction had 8 bases not matched to a gene; V was cut back by 4 bases and J by 5 bases. Per the germline V gene, CDR1 is LNHDA and CDR2 is SQIVND (reference sequence). The DNA for the CDR3 is TGTGCCAGTAGTACAACAGGGGAACCGAACGAGCAGTACTTC. This encodes CASSTTGEPNEQYF.

This clonotype was counted between two and nine times. The chain joins TRBV19 to TRBJ2-4; D not resolved. The length of the CDR3 is 14 residues. The V end lost 7 bases, the J end lost 9 bases, and 19 bases lay between the germline ends. CDR1 is LNHDA and CDR2 is SQIVND in the germline V gene (reference sequence). CDR3 bases: TGTGCCAGTACCCCCGAAGGGATAATGGCCATTCAGTACTTC. Translated: CASTPEGIMAIQYF. The whole variable domain, filled in from reference TRBV19 and TRBJ2-4, reads DGGITQSPKYLFRKEGQNVTLSCEQNLNHDAMYWYRQDPGQGLRLIYYSQIVNDFQKGDIAEGYSVSREKKESFPLTVTSAQKNPTAFYLCASTPEGIMAIQYFGAGTRLSVL.

This clonotype showed up just a few times. This CDR3 reads CASSLSLRTNEQFF. CDR3 in DNA: TGTGCCAGCAGTTTATCTCTCAGGACCAATGAGCAGTTCTTC. The chain is built from TRBV27 and TRBJ2-1; D is undetermined. V was trimmed by 0 bases and J by 6 bases, leaving 9 bases between them. CDR3 length equals 14 residues. Germline CDR1 MNHEY, CDR2 SMNVEV (reference sequence).

This clonotype was detected a few times. The chain links TRBV29-1 to TRBJ2-7; 8 nucleotides align to TRBD1. The length of the CDR3 is 12 residues. Per germline, CDR1 SQVTM and CDR2 ANQGSEA. Germline trimming cut 4 bases from V and 6 bases from J; bases unmatched to any gene: 5. CDR3 protein: CSVADRAVEQYF. As DNA, the CDR3 is TGCAGCGTTGCGGACAGGGCGGTCGAGCAGTACTTC.

This clonotype has a handful of counts. This chain joins TRBV14 and TRBJ2-2; D remains unclear. V dropped 0 bases and J dropped 1 base, with 9 bases sitting between them. The CDR3 consists of 16 residues. Germline V gene sequence: CDR1 SGHDN, CDR2 FVKESK. The CDR3 coding sequence is TGTGCCAGCAGCCAAGATCGGGCAGTGAACACCGGGGAGCTGTTTTTT. Its translation is CASSQDRAVNTGELFF.

There are a few counts of this clonotype. V is TRBV6-1 and J is TRBJ1-2, with unresolved D. With 1 base removed from V and 12 bases from J, the gap between germline ends came to 6 bases. Germline values: CDR1 MNHNS, CDR2 SASEGT. The CDR3 has 10 residues. CDR3 bases: TGTGCCAGCAGTGAAGGACGCCACACCTTC. Translated, it gives CASSEGRHTF.